Shown below are 4 T cell receptor beta chains from a single sample sequenced in a study of T-cell reconstitution after alpha-beta-depleted transplantation in children. A library of TCRbeta sequences, prepared with unique molecular identifiers, was generated. Via MiXCR, TCRdb re-called the PCR reads, giving one row per CDR3 protein. This sample has about a million distinct CDR3 sequences; around 30% occur once, and the top ten carry 25% to 35%. The sequencing here drew on PBMCs, mostly from graft donor cells, taken 360 days after TCRalphabeta/CD19-depleted stem cell transplant. All receptors derive from a boy under two years old who had a stem cell transplant for SCID, so the T cells may come from the graft donor.

The rearrangement links TRBV2 to TRBJ2-1; 9 nucleotides match TRBD1. Per germline, CDR1 SNHLY and CDR2 FYNNEI. The CDR3 contains 11 residues. J gave up 16 bases and V 6 bases, and 7 bases lay outside the gene matches. CDR3 sequence (DNA): TGTGCCAGCAGGTGGGACAGGGATAATTTCTTC. Encoded protein: CASRWDRDNFF.

The chain combines TRBV12-3 or TRBV12-4 with TRBJ1-2, with D uncertain. V shed 5 bases and J shed 14 bases, with 15 bases lying between them. The CDR3 spans 11 residues. This chain's CDR3 is CASSTGLDITF. The CDR3 coding sequence is TGTGCCAGCAGTACCGGGCTAGATATAACCTTC.

This rearrangement joins TRBV3-1 to TRBJ2-7; tentatively, D is TRBD1 (7 bases). Trimming took 5 bases from V and 4 from J, leaving 21 bases between them. CDR1 and CDR2 (germline): LGHDT, YNNKEL (reference sequence). This CDR3 has 16 amino acids. This CDR3 reads CASSRGLDGAGYEQYF. CDR3 nucleotides: TGTGCCAGCAGCAGGGGGCTCGACGGGGCGGGGTACGAGCAGTACTTC.

The V gene is TRBV12-3 or TRBV12-4, the J gene TRBJ1-2; maybe TRBD1 (5 bases). The CDR3 totals 14 residues. V was cut by 6 bases and J by 7 bases, with 18 bases left in between. This chain's CDR3 is CASSPGRIYSGYTF. In DNA form, the CDR3 reads TGTGCCAGCAGCCCGGGACGGATATACTCTGGCTACACCTTC.